This T cell receptor beta chain was found in a study of cytomegalovirus exposure and HLA in healthy donors. On this clone itself: Its specificity is unknown.

Unrecorded immune exposures were likely, despite nominal health at sampling. V lost 0 bases and J lost 10, with 9 bases in between. The CDR3 covers 11 residues. The V gene's germline CDR1 is GTSNPN and CDR2 SVGIG (reference sequence). PCR was performed using 60 Vbeta and 13 Jbeta primers. Libraries were prepared by immunoSEQ multiplex PCR; TCRdb keeps only in-frame clonotypes and omits some of them. The table has roughly 120,000 clones, approximately 80% seen once. General study findings and limits: Analysis performed later found about 18,000 TCR beta sequences associated with HLA alleles at 0.05 false discovery rate. Researchers catalogued about 150 TCR beta chains as cytomegalovirus-associated.

Sequenced: PBMCs. The clonotype originates from a woman between 35 and 50 years old in good health and CMV-seropositive. V gene TRBV30 combines with J gene TRBJ1-1, with D perhaps TRBD1 (5 bases). The CDR3 reads CAWSVGLLAFF. The CDR3 DNA reads as TGTGCCTGGAGTGTGGGGCTACTAGCTTTCTTT.